These 18 T cell receptor beta chains came from one sample sequenced in a study of T cell responses to AZD1222 COVID-19 vaccine. This table comes from immunoSEQ multiplex PCR, and its TCRdb copy is limited to in-frame clones, with some not included. This sample yields approximately 110,000 clones, of which around 86% are seen a single time; 7% to 9% belongs to the top ten. The specimen comprised peripheral blood, sampled on day 0 of AZD1222 vaccination. Receptors were obtained from an adult in good health.

Details on this clone: Other DNA sequences from this sample encode an identical CDR3 as well. The rearrangement joins TRBV28 to TRBJ1-5; D gene unclear. Germline assignment: CDR1 MDHEN and CDR2 SYDVKM. CDR3 length: 13 residues. Deletions cut 3 bases from V and 3 bases from J, with 6 bases between. In DNA, the CDR3 is TGTGCCAGCAGTTTTGGGATCAATCAGCCCCAGCATTTT. This encodes CASSFGINQPQHF.

The V call is TRBV7-2, the J call TRBJ2-7; 7 bases map to TRBD1. The germline gives CDR1 SGHTA, CDR2 FQGNSA. This CDR3 spans 14 amino acids. The ends lost 1 base at V and 7 bases at J; junction bases unmatched: 7. The CDR3 nucleotides are TGTGCCAGCAGCTTAGGGACAGGTCCGGGGGAGCAGTACTTC. Its translation: CASSLGTGPGEQYF.

The rearrangement links TRBV27 to TRBJ2-7, with no clear D. The CDR3 spans 15 residues. V dropped 2 bases and J dropped 5 bases, with 16 bases sitting between them. The germline CDR1 and CDR2 sequences are MNHEY and SMNVEV (reference sequence). The CDR3 sequence: CASSLGSAFRHEQYF. The CDR3 DNA follows: TGTGCCAGCAGTTTAGGATCTGCGTTCCGCCACGAGCAGTACTTC.

This clone was counted a few times. The rearrangement uses TRBV11-2 and TRBJ1-1; D unresolved. This CDR3 is 11 amino acids long. Germline V gene sequence: CDR1 SGHAT, CDR2 FQNNGV. V lost 1 base and J 11 bases, leaving 8 bases between the germline ends. This CDR3 reads CASSLAETAFF. CDR3 DNA: TGTGCCAGCAGCTTAGCGGAGACGGCTTTCTTT.

This clone was seen a handful of times. The chain recombines TRBV21-1 with TRBJ2-7; the table gives TRBD2 as D, unverified against the DNA. TRBV21-1 is a pseudogene. CDR3 length: 15 residues. This chain's CDR3 is CASSNRPEGPYEQYF. CDR3 nucleotide sequence: TGTGCCAGCAGCAATAGGCCAGAGGGCCCCTACGAGCAGTACTTC.

The chain carries TRBV4-1 and TRBJ2-2, with D possibly being TRBD2 (5 bases). V gave up 1 base and J gave up 0 bases, with 12 bases separating them. From germline, CDR1 is MGHRA and CDR2 YSYEKL. This CDR3 comprises 17 residues. CDR3 sequence: CASSQGRFLTNTGELFF. In DNA, the CDR3 is TGCGCCAGCAGCCAAGGGAGGTTTCTAACGAACACCGGGGAGCTGTTTTTT.

This clone was observed a single time. The chain joins TRBV7-2 to TRBJ2-7, with D hard to call. CDR1 is SGHTA, CDR2 FQGNSA, per germline. V was shortened by 4 bases and J by 1 base, with 11 bases between the two germline ends. The CDR3 covers 14 residues. The CDR3 nucleotides read TGTGCCAGCAGCTCCGTGGCGTCATCCTACGAGCAGTACTTC. Translation gives CASSSVASSYEQYF.

CDR3 in amino acids: CASSPRTYLGLGVPGELFF. DNA for the CDR3: TGTGCCAGTAGCCCAAGAACCTATCTGGGGCTAGGGGTACCCGGGGAGCTGTTTTTT. V is TRBV19 and J is TRBJ2-2; D possibly corresponds to TRBD1 (5 bases). Germline V CDR1 and CDR2: LNHDA, SQIVND (reference sequence). This CDR3 is built from 19 residues. Between the trimmed V and J ends, which lost 6 bases and 6 bases, there was a span of 29 bases.

The gene calls are TRBV7-2 and TRBJ2-7; TRBD2 matches 8 bases. CDR1 SGHTA and CDR2 FQGNSA come from the germline V gene. J gave up 1 base and V 5 bases, and 4 bases lay outside the gene matches. This CDR3 has 14 amino acids. The CDR3 nucleotides read TGTGCCAGCAGCCAAACTAGCGGTTCCTACGAGCAGTACTTC. Translating it yields CASSQTSGSYEQYF.

CDR3 sequence reads: CATSGTGSSGANVLTF. The DNA of the CDR3 is TGTGCCACCTCCGGGACAGGGAGCTCTGGGGCCAACGTCCTGACTTTC. This chain joins TRBV24-1 and TRBJ2-6; TRBD1 matches at 9 bases. CDR3 length equals 16 residues. Germline V gene sequence: CDR1 KGHDR, CDR2 SFDVKD. V gave up 9 bases and J gave up 0 bases; unmatched junction bases: 5.

The V and J genes are TRBV2 and TRBJ2-2; 12 nucleotides agree with TRBD2. Looked up from germline, CDR1 is SNHLY and CDR2 is FYNNEI. Trimming at V came to 5 bases and at J to 3 bases, leaving 4 bases not matched to a gene. This CDR3 region has 16 residues. The CDR3 DNA follows: TGTGCCAGCAGTCCTACTAGCGGGGGGTACACCGGGGAGCTGTTTTTT. Encoded protein: CASSPTSGGYTGELFF.

This clone was counted a few times. CDR3 sequence reads: CASSTEVTGGEQYF. CDR3 bases: TGCGCCAGCAGCACGGAAGTAACAGGGGGCGAGCAGTACTTC. This chain connects TRBV5-1 to TRBJ2-7; TRBD1 matches at 8 bases. V gave up 4 bases and J gave up 6 bases; unmatched junction bases: 9. The germline CDR1 and CDR2 sequences are SGHRS and YFSETQ. This CDR3 has 14 residues.

The chain employs TRBV30 and TRBJ2-7; tentatively, D is TRBD1 (6 bases). This CDR3 is 15 amino acids long. The V gene lost 0 bases and the J gene lost 6 bases, with 18 bases spanning the gap. Germline-derived CDR1 and CDR2 are GTSNPN and SVGIG (reference sequence). The CDR3 reads CAWSVRSRARGEQYF. The CDR3 nucleotides read TGTGCCTGGAGTGTGCGTAGCAGGGCCAGGGGCGAGCAGTACTTC. Full variable domain (remainder filled in from reference TRBV30 and TRBJ2-7): SQTIHQWPATLVQPVGSPLSLECTVEGTSNPNLYWYRQAAGRGLQLLFYSVGIGQISSEVPQNLSASRPQDRQFILSSKKLLLSDSGFYLCAWSVRSRARGEQYFGPGTRLTVT.

The CDR3 loop is CATSREMQGAGSPLHF. CDR3 sequence (DNA): TGTGCCACCAGCAGAGAGATGCAGGGGGCGGGTTCACCCCTCCACTTT. J is TRBJ1-6 and V is TRBV15, with 8 bases lining up with TRBD1. Germline V gives CDR1 LNHNV, CDR2 YYDKDF (reference sequence). The CDR3 spans 16 residues. V dropped 0 bases and J dropped 9; count of bases not matched to a gene: 7.

The chain uses TRBV10-3 and TRBJ1-2, with D possibly being TRBD1 (5 bases). With 3 bases removed from V and 2 bases from J, the gap between germline ends came to 16 bases. Germline-derived CDR1 and CDR2 are ENHRY and SYGVKD. CDR3 size: 16 residues. DNA for the CDR3: TGTGCCATCAGTGAAGGCTATGGCAGGGCCAACTATGGCTACACCTTC. Its protein product is CAISEGYGRANYGYTF.

V gene TRBV3-1 (or the pseudogene TRBV3-2) combines with J gene TRBJ2-4; no firm D call. CDR3 length: 12 amino acids. Germline values: CDR1 LGHDT, CDR2 YNNKEL (reference sequence). Trimming removed 1 base from V and 6 bases from J, with 4 bases in between. CDR3 region: CASSQGGNIQYF. CDR3 DNA: TGTGCCAGCAGCCAAGGGGGAAACATTCAGTACTTC.

The genes are TRBV12-3 or TRBV12-4 and TRBJ1-2; D unclear. CDR3 length: 13 residues. V was cut by 3 bases and J by 3 bases, with 8 bases left in between. CDR3 coding DNA: TGTGCCAGCAGTTTGGAGGGAGACTATGGCTACACCTTC. It is translated as CASSLEGDYGYTF.

V and J are TRBV6-1 and TRBJ1-1; D gene unclear. The ends were cut back, 2 bases at V and 2 bases at J, with 9 bases in the middle. Germline V gene data show CDR1 as MNHNS and CDR2 as SASEGT. The CDR3 extends over 14 amino acids. The CDR3 reads CASSEFLGNTEAFF. CDR3 coding DNA: TGTGCCAGCAGTGAATTCCTGGGTAACACTGAAGCTTTCTTT.